Below, 10 T cell receptor beta chains from the same sample are listed, as sequenced in a study of blood T cell repertoires in COVID-19. The table came from immunoSEQ multiplex PCR; TCRdb's copy has only in-frame clones and leaves some out. This table has more than 85,000 clones, around nine tenths appearing once. Sample: peripheral blood. These receptors were obtained from a man in his forties or fifties with active or convalescent COVID-19.

This clone has ten or more counts. V usage is TRBV10-1 and J usage is TRBJ2-5; D not certain. Deletions cut 4 bases from V and 5 bases from J, with 11 bases between. The V gene's germline CDR1 is WNHNN and CDR2 SYGVQD (reference sequence). The CDR3 loop spans 13 amino acids. The CDR3 spells CASSGGPGETQYF. The CDR3 DNA follows: TGCGCCAGCAGTGGAGGCCCCGGGGAGACCCAGTACTTC.

V and J are TRBV27 and TRBJ2-3; 7 bases align to TRBD1. This CDR3 contains 14 residues. J was trimmed by 4 bases and V by 3 bases; bases with no gene match: 4. Germline CDR1 is MNHEY and CDR2 is SMNVEV (reference sequence). The CDR3 region is CASSFLQGADTQYF. The DNA for the CDR3 is TGTGCCAGCAGTTTCCTCCAGGGGGCAGATACGCAGTATTTT.

This sequence joins TRBV10-3 and TRBJ1-3; 7 nucleotides line up with TRBD1. With V trimmed by 4 bases and J by 0 bases, 3 bases remained unmatched. Germline values: CDR1 ENHRY, CDR2 SYGVKD. CDR3 length equals 15 residues. The CDR3 protein is CAISGRGNSGNTIYF. In DNA form, the CDR3 reads TGTGCCATCAGTGGCAGGGGGAACTCTGGAAACACCATATATTTT.

The sample holds one count of this clone. J is TRBJ1-5 and V is TRBV18, with 7 bases matching TRBD1. V was pared by 4 bases and J by 7 bases, with 4 bases of the junction left unmatched. Germline V lookup: CDR1 KGHSH, CDR2 LQKENI. The CDR3 contains 13 residues. The CDR3 nucleotides read TGTGCCAGCTCACTTGGGACAGACCAGCCCCAGCATTTT. This gives the protein CASSLGTDQPQHF.

The chain uses TRBV6-1 and TRBJ1-5; D gene ambiguous. CDR1 MNHNS and CDR2 SASEGT come from the germline V gene. The CDR3 loop spans 12 amino acids. Trimming took 2 bases from V and 4 from J, leaving 3 bases between them. The CDR3 region is CASSEYNQPQHF. CDR3 bases: TGTGCCAGCAGTGAATATAATCAGCCCCAGCATTTT.

This chain joins TRBV7-9 and TRBJ2-3, with D possibly being TRBD2 (6 bases). CDR1 and CDR2 from the germline V gene are SEHNR and FQNEAQ (reference sequence). The CDR3 runs 16 residues. The germline V and J ends were trimmed by 1 base and 2 bases, with 13 bases remaining between them. CDR3 nucleotides: TGTGCCAGCAGCTTAGTCTTGGGGGGACCCACAGATACGCAGTATTTT. As protein: CASSLVLGGPTDTQYF.

The chain couples TRBV6-5 to TRBJ2-2; D not certain. This CDR3 spans 12 amino acids. Germline assignment: CDR1 MNHEY and CDR2 SVGAGI. Deletions cut 2 bases from V and 6 bases from J, with 4 bases between. The CDR3 bases are TGTGCCAGCAGTTACCTTTCCGGGGAGCTGTTTTTT. It specifies CASSYLSGELFF.

This chain uses TRBV13 with TRBJ2-3, with TRBD1 identical over 10 bases. J lost 6 bases, V lost 5 bases, and 11 bases had no gene match. Germline CDR1 is PRHDT and CDR2 is FYEKMQ (reference sequence). The CDR3 length is 16 residues. The CDR3 nucleotides read TGTGCCAGCAGCCGGGACAGGGGCGAGGGAGGGGATACGCAGTATTTT. Translating gives CASSRDRGEGGDTQYF. Full variable domain (rest looked up from reference TRBV13 and TRBJ2-3): AAGVIQSPRHLIKEKRETATLKCYPIPRHDTVYWYQQGPGQDPQFLISFYEKMQSDKGSIPDRFSAQQFSDYHSELNMSSLELGDSALYFCASSRDRGEGGDTQYFGPGTRLTVL.

The chain couples TRBV2 to TRBJ1-2, with a possible D match to TRBD1 (6 bases). Germline assignment: CDR1 SNHLY and CDR2 FYNNEI. Trimming cost V 1 base and J 6 bases, with 15 bases left between them. The CDR3 sequence is 15 residues long. As DNA, the CDR3 is TGTGCCAGCAGTGAAGTGGGGGTCCCAGGGGATGGCTACACCTTC. Protein product: CASSEVGVPGDGYTF. Filled out from reference TRBV2 and TRBJ1-2, the complete variable domain reads EPEVTQTPSHQVTQMGQEVILRCVPISNHLYFYWYRQILGQKVEFLVSFYNNEISEKSEIFDDQFSVERPDGSNFTLKIRSTKLEDSAMYFCASSEVGVPGDGYTFGSGTRLTVV.

This clone was picked up a small number of times. The chain carries TRBV4-2 and TRBJ1-1; the match to TRBD1 covers 12 bases. CDR3 size: 17 residues. Germline V lookup: CDR1 LGHNA, CDR2 YNFKEQ. Germline trimming cut 1 base from V and 4 bases from J; bases unmatched to any gene: 7. The CDR3 sequence: CASSQAGTGGDGTEAFF. The CDR3 DNA reads as TGTGCCAGCAGCCAAGCTGGGACAGGGGGCGATGGCACTGAAGCTTTCTTT.